These 25 T cell receptor beta chains were sequenced from one sample in a study of cytomegalovirus exposure and HLA in healthy donors. Use of 60 Vbeta and 13 Jbeta primers characterized the PCR. The assay was immunoSEQ multiplex PCR, and TCRdb's table has in-frame clones only and misses some. The sample yields about 140,000 clones, more than 70% seen once. The sequencing input was PBMCs. These receptors all come from a male donor in good health and CMV-seronegative.

The chain joins TRBV5-3 to TRBJ2-7, with 8 positions matching TRBD2. TRBV5-3 is identified as an open reading frame with a role that is uncertain. With 3 bases clipped from V and 0 bases from J, the junction kept 8 bases outside the gene matches. This CDR3 region has 16 residues. CDR3 sequence: CARSWGLAGHSYEQYF. The CDR3 DNA sequence: TGTGCCAGAAGCTGGGGGTTAGCGGGGCACTCCTACGAGCAGTACTTC.

This clone was seen once. This rearrangement joins TRBV6-5 to TRBJ1-2, with a weak D call TRBD1 (6 bases). Trimming left V 4 bases short and J 2 bases short, with 11 bases between. Germline V gene sequence: CDR1 MNHEY, CDR2 SVGAGI. The length of the CDR3 is 14 residues. This chain's CDR3 is CASSSATGNYGYTF. The CDR3 coding sequence is TGTGCCAGCAGTTCCGCGACAGGCAACTATGGCTACACCTTC.

The J gene is TRBJ1-6, the V gene TRBV11-2; D is ambiguous. This CDR3 comprises 15 residues. Trimming left V 0 bases short and J 4 bases short, with 7 bases between. Germline CDR1 SGHAT, CDR2 FQNNGV. The chain's CDR3 is CASSLDREYNSPLHF. DNA of the CDR3: TGTGCCAGCAGCTTAGATCGGGAGTATAATTCACCCCTCCACTTT.

The rearrangement links TRBV11-1 to TRBJ2-1; tentatively, D is TRBD1 (5 bases). From germline, CDR1 is SGHAT and CDR2 FQDESV (reference sequence). Trimming took off 8 bases at V and 6 bases at J, with 8 bases between the two ends. The length of the CDR3 is 11 residues. The CDR3 nucleotides are TGTGCCAGCGTCAGGGTCAATGAGCAGTTCTTC. Its translation is CASVRVNEQFF.

This chain joins TRBV5-1 and TRBJ1-4; D not resolved. CDR1 is SGHRS, CDR2 YFSETQ, per germline. The length of the CDR3 is 14 residues. With 3 bases removed from V and 0 bases from J, the gap between germline ends came to 6 bases. This CDR3 reads CASSSGATNEKLFF. The CDR3 DNA is TGCGCCAGCAGCTCAGGTGCAACTAATGAAAAACTGTTTTTT.

The V call is TRBV2, the J call TRBJ1-1, with 8 bases fitting TRBD1. The CDR3 has 16 residues. CDR1 and CDR2 from the germline V gene are SNHLY and FYNNEI. V was pared by 8 bases and J by 5 bases, with 16 bases of the junction left unmatched. CDR3: CASGGETQGARTEAFF. DNA of the CDR3: TGTGCCAGCGGTGGGGAGACTCAGGGGGCGAGAACTGAAGCTTTCTTT.

There are many counts of this clone. The rearrangement joins TRBV14 to TRBJ2-7; maybe TRBD1 (5 bases). V gave up 3 bases and J gave up 2 bases, with 8 bases separating them. This CDR3 comprises 13 residues. In germline, CDR1 is SGHDN, CDR2 FVKESK. For the CDR3, the DNA is TGTGCCAGCAGCCACCAGGGTCCCTACGAGCAGTACTTC. This gives the protein CASSHQGPYEQYF.

This clone was seen a handful of times. The rearrangement joins TRBV4-3 to TRBJ1-1; 11 bases align to TRBD1. The CDR3 has 16 residues. The V gene's germline CDR1 is LGHNA and CDR2 YSLEER. Unmatched junction bases numbered 4, after V lost 1 base and J lost 3 bases. The CDR3 is CASSQGWDRGDTEAFF. The CDR3 nucleotides are TGCGCCAGCAGCCAAGGGTGGGACAGGGGGGACACTGAAGCTTTCTTT.

The genes are TRBV15 and TRBJ1-2; no definite D call. Germline assignment: CDR1 LNHNV and CDR2 YYDKDF (reference sequence). V gave up 2 bases and J gave up 2 bases, with 6 bases separating them. This CDR3 has 13 amino acids. The CDR3 region is CATSRPGNYGYTF. The CDR3 DNA reads TGTGCCACCAGCAGACCGGGAAACTATGGCTACACCTTC.

The V and J genes are TRBV10-3 and TRBJ1-3; no clear D. Trimming removed 11 bases at V and 4 bases at J, with 12 bases between. Germline values: CDR1 ENHRY, CDR2 SYGVKD. This CDR3 spans 12 amino acids. The CDR3 protein is CASVGRGNTIYF. In DNA, the CDR3 is TGTGCCTCCGTGGGCAGGGGAAACACCATATATTTT.

The CDR3 is CASSLLTAQTNEKLFF. CDR3 DNA: TGTGCCAGCAGCTTGTTAACAGCCCAAACTAATGAAAAACTGTTTTTT. V and J are TRBV5-6 and TRBJ1-4, with D hard to call. This CDR3 region has 16 residues. Trimming took off 1 base at V and 1 base at J, with 11 bases between the two ends. Germline CDR1 reads SGHDT; CDR2 reads YYEEEE.

The V and J genes are TRBV7-3 and TRBJ2-3; 11 positions agree with TRBD2. V trimming: 2 bases; J trimming: 2 bases; junction bases outside the gene matches: 3. The V gene's germline CDR1 is SGHTA and CDR2 FQGTGA. CDR3 length equals 16 residues. CDR3 DNA sequence: TGTGCCAGCAGCTTAGGGACTAGCGGCAACACAGATACGCAGTATTTT. This sequence encodes CASSLGTSGNTDTQYF. The full variable domain, with the rest looked up from reference TRBV7-3 and TRBJ2-3, is GAGVSQTPSNKVTEKGKYVELRCDPISGHTALYWYRQSLGQGPEFLIYFQGTGAADDSGLPNDRFFAVRPEGSVSTLKIQRTERGDSAVYLCASSLGTSGNTDTQYFGPGTRLTVL.

In this sample, this clone turned up a few times. The chain combines TRBV5-1 with TRBJ1-3, with a tentative D call TRBD1 (6 bases). The germline V gene encodes CDR1 SGHRS and CDR2 YFSETQ. The CDR3 extends over 14 amino acids. The CDR3 loop is CASGQGPSGNTIYF. The CDR3 DNA reads TGCGCGTCGGGGCAGGGGCCCTCTGGAAACACCATATATTTT.

This chain connects TRBV10-1 to TRBJ2-1; 13 bases fit TRBD2. V shed 7 bases, J shed 6 bases, and the junction held 6 bases outside the gene matches. Germline loops: CDR1 WNHNN, CDR2 SYGVQD (reference sequence). CDR3 length: 15 residues. The CDR3 DNA reads as TGCGCCAGCACCCTACTAGCGGGGGGGGGCAATGAGCAGTTCTTC. This gives the protein CASTLLAGGGNEQFF.

This clone was seen only once. V gene TRBV28 combines with J gene TRBJ2-1; D uncertain. Trimming shortened V by 2 bases and J by 8 bases, and 7 bases separated the two germline ends. Germline CDR1 reads MDHEN; CDR2 reads SYDVKM. The CDR3 runs to 12 residues. CDR3 region: CASSLQQDEQFF. The CDR3 region has the DNA TGTGCCAGCAGTTTACAACAAGATGAGCAGTTCTTC. The full variable domain, completed using reference TRBV28 and TRBJ2-1, is DVKVTQSSRYLVKRTGEKVFLECVQDMDHENMFWYRQDPGLGLRLIYFSYDVKMKEKGDIPEGYSVSREKKERFSLILESASTNQTSMYLCASSLQQDEQFFGPGTRLTVL.

The rearrangement uses TRBV6-5 and TRBJ1-4, with D maybe TRBD1 (6 bases). Trimming took 8 bases from V and 4 from J, leaving 11 bases between them. The germline V gene encodes CDR1 MNHEY and CDR2 SVGAGI. The CDR3 loop spans 13 amino acids. The CDR3 nucleotides are TGTGCCAGCTCCCGGGACAATAATGAAAAACTGTTTTTT. It encodes CASSRDNNEKLFF.

The CDR3 sequence: CASSRTHRGGTEAFF. The CDR3 bases are TGTGCCAGCAGCAGAACCCACAGGGGCGGCACTGAAGCTTTCTTT. This chain connects TRBV5-4 to TRBJ1-1, with 7 bases lining up with TRBD1. This CDR3 is built from 15 residues. Germline V CDR1 and CDR2: SGHNT, YYREEE (reference sequence). V lost 4 bases to trimming and J lost 4 bases; unmatched junction nucleotides: 10.

J is TRBJ2-3 and V is TRBV12-5, with TRBD1 matching over 10 bases. J gave up 2 bases and V 4 bases, and 6 bases lay outside the gene matches. The CDR3 length is 16 residues. Germline values: CDR1 LGHNT, CDR2 FRNRAP. The CDR3: CASGWDRGGNTDTQYF. For the CDR3, the DNA is TGTGCTAGTGGTTGGGACAGGGGTGGTAACACAGATACGCAGTATTTT.

The chain is built from TRBV5-1 and TRBJ2-5; a weak D match, TRBD1 (7 bases). The CDR3 runs 14 residues. Germline V lookup: CDR1 SGHRS, CDR2 YFSETQ. Trimming removed 4 bases from V and 5 bases from J, with 15 bases in between. The CDR3 coding sequence is TGCGCCAGCAGCCAGTGGGCAGGGGGGGAGACCCAGTACTTC. It yields the protein CASSQWAGGETQYF.

This clone was seen a few times. The genes are TRBV20-1 and TRBJ2-1, with D unresolved. This CDR3 comprises 11 residues. The V end was cut by 1 base, the J end by 6 bases, with 4 bases between. The germline V gene encodes CDR1 DFQATT and CDR2 SNEGSKA (reference sequence). This CDR3 is CSARGGNEQFF. The CDR3, as DNA: TGCAGTGCTAGAGGAGGCAATGAGCAGTTCTTC.

CDR3 nucleotides: TGTGCCAGCAGCTTCGAGGACAGGTCGAACGAGCAGTACTTC. Amino acids: CASSFEDRSNEQYF. The J gene is TRBJ2-7, the V gene TRBV7-9; 7 bases are shared with TRBD1. V was pared by 3 bases and J by 5 bases, with 7 bases of the junction left unmatched. The CDR3 has 14 residues. The germline V gene encodes CDR1 SEHNR and CDR2 FQNEAQ (reference sequence).

The chain has TRBV2 and TRBJ2-5, with TRBD2 matching 13 bases. The CDR3 has 16 residues. J was trimmed by 2 bases and V by 6 bases; bases with no gene match: 6. CDR1 is SNHLY, CDR2 FYNNEI, per germline. The CDR3 sequence is CASSDGLAGVQETQYF. The CDR3 region has the DNA TGTGCCAGCAGCGATGGACTAGCGGGGGTTCAAGAGACCCAGTACTTC.

This rearrangement joins TRBV5-1 to TRBJ2-1, with 11 bases that match TRBD2. Germline lookup yields CDR1 SGHRS and CDR2 YFSETQ. The CDR3 extends over 18 amino acids. The V and J ends lost 0 bases and 4 bases, in that order; junction bases with no gene match: 9. The chain's CDR3 is CASSLGLGLADEYNEQFF. The DNA for the CDR3 is TGCGCCAGCAGCTTGGGTCTGGGACTAGCGGATGAGTACAATGAGCAGTTCTTC.

Here the CDR3 reads CATSRDHRREQFF. The CDR3 DNA reads as TGTGCCACCAGCAGAGATCACCGGCGGGAGCAGTTCTTC. The V and J genes are TRBV15 and TRBJ2-1; D is undetermined. Germline loops: CDR1 LNHNV, CDR2 YYDKDF (reference sequence). This CDR3 comprises 13 residues. V dropped 0 bases and J dropped 10 bases, with 10 bases sitting between them.

The chain carries TRBV18 and TRBJ2-1; 9 bases are shared with TRBD2. The CDR3 loop spans 15 amino acids. The germline V gene encodes CDR1 KGHSH and CDR2 LQKENI. Unmatched junction bases numbered 4, after V lost 3 bases and J lost 4 bases. The CDR3 DNA sequence: TGTGCCAGCTCACCGGGACTAGCAGATTACAATGAGCAGTTCTTC. It translates to CASSPGLADYNEQFF.